This entry describes one T cell receptor (beta chain). What it recognizes is unknown. The germline V gene encodes CDR1 GTSNPN and CDR2 SVGIG (reference sequence). The V end was cut by 1 base, the J end by 1 base, with 6 bases between. This CDR3 is 13 amino acids long. The protocol was immunoSEQ multiplex PCR, while the TCRdb copy is restricted to in-frame clones and leaves out a portion. The data hold 50,000 to 75,000 clones, with about 65% observed a single time. The data belong to a study of cytotoxic CD8 clonotypes in ibrutinib-treated CLL. Study as a whole: Patient counts were over 9 relapsed/refractory, roughly 15 treatment-naive and some 17 IGHV unmutated. Overall study findings and caveats: Rising at ibrutinib response, clonality subsequently fell back toward baseline at progression. Against age-matched healthy donors, baseline clonality ran higher and tracked circulating CD8+ T-cell counts. Public clonotypes occurred uncommonly; on treatment, they contracted or remained stable.

The clonotype originates from a human donor with chronic lymphocytic leukemia. The material was PBMCs, obtained after 12 months of ibrutinib treatment. This chain uses TRBV30 with TRBJ2-3; D is ambiguous. The CDR3: CAWSGRRTDTQYF. In nucleotides, the CDR3 is TGTGCCTGGAGTGGCAGACGCACAGATACGCAGTATTTT.